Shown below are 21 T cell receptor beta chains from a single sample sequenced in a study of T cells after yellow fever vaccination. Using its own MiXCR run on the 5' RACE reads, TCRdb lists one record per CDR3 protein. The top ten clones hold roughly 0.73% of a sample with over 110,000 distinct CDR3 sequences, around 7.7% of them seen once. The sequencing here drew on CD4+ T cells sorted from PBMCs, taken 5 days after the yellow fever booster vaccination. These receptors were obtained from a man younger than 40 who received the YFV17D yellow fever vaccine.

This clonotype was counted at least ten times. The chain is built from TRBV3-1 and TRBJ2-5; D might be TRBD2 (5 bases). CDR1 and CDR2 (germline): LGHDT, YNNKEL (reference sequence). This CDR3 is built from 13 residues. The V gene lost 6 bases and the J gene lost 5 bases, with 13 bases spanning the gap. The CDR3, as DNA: TGTGCCAGCAGTCGAGGGCGGCGGGAGACCCAGTACTTC. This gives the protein CASSRGRRETQYF.

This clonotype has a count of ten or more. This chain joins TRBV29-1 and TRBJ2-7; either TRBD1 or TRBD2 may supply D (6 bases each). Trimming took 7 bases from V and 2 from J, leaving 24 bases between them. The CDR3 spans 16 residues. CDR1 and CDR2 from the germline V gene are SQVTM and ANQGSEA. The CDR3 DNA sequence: TGCAGCGCCATCAGGCAGGTGCAGGGGAGGCCCTACGAGCAGTACTTC. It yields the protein CSAIRQVQGRPYEQYF.

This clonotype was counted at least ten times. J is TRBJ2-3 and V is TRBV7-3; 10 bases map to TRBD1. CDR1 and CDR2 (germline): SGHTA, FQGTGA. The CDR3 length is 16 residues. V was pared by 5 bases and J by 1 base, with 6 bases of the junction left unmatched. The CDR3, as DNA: TGTGCCAGCAGCCAGACAGGGGGCGGGGGCACAGATACGCAGTATTTT. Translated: CASSQTGGGGTDTQYF.

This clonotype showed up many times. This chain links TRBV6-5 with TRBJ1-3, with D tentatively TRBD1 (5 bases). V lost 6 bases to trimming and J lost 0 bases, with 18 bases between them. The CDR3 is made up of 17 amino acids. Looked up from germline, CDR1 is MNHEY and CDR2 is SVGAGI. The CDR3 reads CASSLIQSGISGNTIYF. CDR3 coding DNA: TGTGCCAGCAGCCTAATTCAATCAGGGATCTCTGGAAACACCATATATTTT.

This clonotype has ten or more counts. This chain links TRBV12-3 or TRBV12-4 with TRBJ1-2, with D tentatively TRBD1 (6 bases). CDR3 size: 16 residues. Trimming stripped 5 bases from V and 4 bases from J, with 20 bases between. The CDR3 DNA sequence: TGTGCCAGCAGTCGAATTGGACAGCCGGCCCTCTATGGCTACACCTTC. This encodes CASSRIGQPALYGYTF.

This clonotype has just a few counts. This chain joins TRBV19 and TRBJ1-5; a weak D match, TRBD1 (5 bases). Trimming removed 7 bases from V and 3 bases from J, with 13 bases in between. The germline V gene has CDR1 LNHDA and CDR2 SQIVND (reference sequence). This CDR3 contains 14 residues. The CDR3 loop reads CASKGNSFNQPQHF. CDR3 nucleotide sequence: TGTGCCAGTAAGGGGAACAGCTTCAATCAGCCCCAGCATTTT.

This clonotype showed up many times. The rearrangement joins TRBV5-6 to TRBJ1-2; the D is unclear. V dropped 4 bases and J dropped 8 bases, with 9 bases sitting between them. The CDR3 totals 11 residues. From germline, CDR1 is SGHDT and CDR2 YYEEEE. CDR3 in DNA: TGTGCCAGCAGCGGGGAGTACGGCTACACCTTC. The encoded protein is CASSGEYGYTF.

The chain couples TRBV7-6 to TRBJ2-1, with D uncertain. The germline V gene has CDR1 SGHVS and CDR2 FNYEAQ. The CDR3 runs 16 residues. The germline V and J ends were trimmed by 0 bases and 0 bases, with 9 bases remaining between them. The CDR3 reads CASSLASQSSYNEQFF. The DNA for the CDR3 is TGTGCCAGCAGCTTAGCCAGCCAAAGCTCCTACAATGAGCAGTTCTTC.

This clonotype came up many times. DNA for the CDR3: TGTGCCAGCAGCTTAAGGAACGGGGAGACCCAGTACTTC. This gives the protein CASSLRNGETQYF. The chain joins TRBV5-6 to TRBJ2-5; D call uncertain. CDR3 size: 13 residues. In germline, CDR1 is SGHDT, CDR2 YYEEEE. Trimming removed 2 bases from V and 5 bases from J, with 10 bases in between.

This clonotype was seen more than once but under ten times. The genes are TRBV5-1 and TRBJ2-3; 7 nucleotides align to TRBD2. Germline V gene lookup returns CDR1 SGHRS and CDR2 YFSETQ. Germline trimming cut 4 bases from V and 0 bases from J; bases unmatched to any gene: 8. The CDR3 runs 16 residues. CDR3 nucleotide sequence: TGCGCCAGCAGCACTCCCCTAGCGGATAGCACAGATACGCAGTATTTT. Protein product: CASSTPLADSTDTQYF.

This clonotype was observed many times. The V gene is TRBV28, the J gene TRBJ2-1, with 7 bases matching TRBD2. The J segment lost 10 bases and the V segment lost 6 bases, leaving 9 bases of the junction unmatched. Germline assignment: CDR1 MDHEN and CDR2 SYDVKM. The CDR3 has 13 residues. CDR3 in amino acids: CASSLLAPQEQFF. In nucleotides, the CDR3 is TGTGCCAGCAGCCTACTAGCGCCACAGGAGCAGTTCTTC. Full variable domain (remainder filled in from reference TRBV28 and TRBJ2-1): DVKVTQSSRYLVKRTGEKVFLECVQDMDHENMFWYRQDPGLGLRLIYFSYDVKMKEKGDIPEGYSVSREKKERFSLILESASTNQTSMYLCASSLLAPQEQFFGPGTRLTVL.

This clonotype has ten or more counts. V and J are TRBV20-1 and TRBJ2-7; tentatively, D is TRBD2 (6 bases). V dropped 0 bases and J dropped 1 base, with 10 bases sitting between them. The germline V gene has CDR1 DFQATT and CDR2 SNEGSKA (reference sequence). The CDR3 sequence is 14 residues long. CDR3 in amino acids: CSAREDGRSYEQYF. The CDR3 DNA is TGCAGTGCTAGAGAAGATGGGAGGTCCTACGAGCAGTACTTC.

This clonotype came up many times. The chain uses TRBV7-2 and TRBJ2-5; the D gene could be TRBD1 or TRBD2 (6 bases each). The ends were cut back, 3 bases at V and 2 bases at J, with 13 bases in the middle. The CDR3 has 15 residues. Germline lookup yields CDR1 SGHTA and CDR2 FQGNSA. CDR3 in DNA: TGTGCCAGCAGCTTTGGGGGGCCGATGCAAGAGACCCAGTACTTC. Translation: CASSFGGPMQETQYF.

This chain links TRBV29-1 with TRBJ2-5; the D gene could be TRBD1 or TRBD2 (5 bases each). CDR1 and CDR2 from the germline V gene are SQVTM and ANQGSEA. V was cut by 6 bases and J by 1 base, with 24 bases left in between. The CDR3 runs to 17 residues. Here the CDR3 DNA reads TGCAGCGTCCACGCCGGTGGGGGAGCGGTGGGCCAAGAGACCCAGTACTTC. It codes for CSVHAGGGAVGQETQYF.

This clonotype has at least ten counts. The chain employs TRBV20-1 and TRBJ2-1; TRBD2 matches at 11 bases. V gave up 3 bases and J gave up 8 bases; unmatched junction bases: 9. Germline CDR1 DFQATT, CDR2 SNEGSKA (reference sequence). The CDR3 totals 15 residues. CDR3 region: CSARKYSGRADEQFF. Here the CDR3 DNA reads TGCAGTGCTAGGAAGTATAGCGGGAGGGCCGATGAGCAGTTCTTC.

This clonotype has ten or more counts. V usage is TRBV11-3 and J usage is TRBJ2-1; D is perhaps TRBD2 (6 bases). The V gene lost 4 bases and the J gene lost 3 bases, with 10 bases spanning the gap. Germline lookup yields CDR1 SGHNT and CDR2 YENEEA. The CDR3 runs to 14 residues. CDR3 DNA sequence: TGTGCCAGCAGCTCCACGGGAGACTACAATGAGCAGTTCTTC. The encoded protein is CASSSTGDYNEQFF.

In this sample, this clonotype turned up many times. DNA of the CDR3: TGCAGTGCTAGTTCAACCACAGGGGGCCCTGAAGCTTTCTTT. This encodes CSASSTTGGPEAFF. The chain combines TRBV20-1 with TRBJ1-1; TRBD1 matches at 9 bases. Losses at the gene ends were 3 bases for V and 6 bases for J; bases not matched to a gene: 8. The CDR3 consists of 14 residues. Germline V gene data show CDR1 as DFQATT and CDR2 as SNEGSKA (reference sequence).

The CDR3 spells CASSLDYVLTF. CDR3 coding DNA: TGTGCCAGCAGCTTGGACTACGTCCTGACTTTC. This chain joins TRBV5-6 and TRBJ2-6, with D unresolved. Germline V gives CDR1 SGHDT, CDR2 YYEEEE. The CDR3 extends over 11 amino acids. V lost 0 bases and J 11 bases, leaving 3 bases between the germline ends.

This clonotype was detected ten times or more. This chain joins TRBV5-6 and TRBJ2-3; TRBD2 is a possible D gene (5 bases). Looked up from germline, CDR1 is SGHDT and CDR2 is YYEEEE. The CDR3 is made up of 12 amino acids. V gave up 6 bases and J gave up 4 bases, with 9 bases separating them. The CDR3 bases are TGTGCCAGCACCCGAGGGCCAGATACGCAGTATTTT. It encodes CASTRGPDTQYF. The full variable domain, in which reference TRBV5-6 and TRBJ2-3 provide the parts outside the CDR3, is DAGVTQSPTHLIKTRGQQVTLRCSPKSGHDTVSWYQQALGQGPQFIFQYYEEEERQRGNFPDRFSGHQFPNYSSELNVNALLLGDSALYLCASTRGPDTQYFGPGTRLTVL.

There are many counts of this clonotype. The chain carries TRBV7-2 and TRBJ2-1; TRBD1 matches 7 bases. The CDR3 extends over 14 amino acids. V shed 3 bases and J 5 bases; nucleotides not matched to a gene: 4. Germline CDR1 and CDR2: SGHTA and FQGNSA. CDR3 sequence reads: CASSFGTVDNEQFF. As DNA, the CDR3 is TGTGCCAGCAGCTTTGGGACAGTTGACAATGAGCAGTTCTTC. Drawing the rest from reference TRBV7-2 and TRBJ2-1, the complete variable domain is GAGVSQSPSNKVTEKGKDVELRCDPISGHTALYWYRQSLGQGLEFLIYFQGNSAPDKSGLPSDRFSAERTGGSVSTLTIQRTQQEDSAVYLCASSFGTVDNEQFFGPGTRLTVL.

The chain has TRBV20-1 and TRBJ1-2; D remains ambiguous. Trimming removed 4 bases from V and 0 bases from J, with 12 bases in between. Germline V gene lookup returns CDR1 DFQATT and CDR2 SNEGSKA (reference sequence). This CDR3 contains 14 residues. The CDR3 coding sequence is TGCAGTGCTATTCCTAATGGCGCTAACTATGGCTACACCTTC. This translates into CSAIPNGANYGYTF.